These T cell receptor beta chains were read from a single sample in a study of blood T cell repertoires in COVID-19. TCRdb's copy holds only in-frame clones and misses some; the assay was immunoSEQ multiplex PCR. The sample has some 700,000 clones, 90% seen once; the top ten hold approximately 0.25%. Sequenced sample: peripheral blood. The source is a woman between 18 and 29 years old with acute or convalescent COVID-19. Each CDR3 is given with its conserved first and last residue.

j_call v_call cdr3_aa
TRBJ1-5 TRBV7-2 CASSLQTGQPQHF
TRBJ1-2 TRBV28 CASSFSRTGIHGYTF
TRBJ2-7 TRBV6-5 CATRQGWSYEQYF
TRBJ1-6 TRBV29-1 CSVSAGAYNSPLHF
TRBJ1-1 TRBV12-1 CASSYVRDRALGSYTEAFF
TRBJ1-5 TRBV11-2 CASSSLQDSRNQPQHF
TRBJ1-1 TRBV30 CAWTLGVNTEAFF
TRBJ1-6 TRBV2 CASSGFTYNSPLHF
TRBJ1-2 TRBV6-1 CASSEVGQGAGYTF
TRBJ2-3 TRBV10-3 CAISESTADTQYF
TRBJ1-2 TRBV27 CASSLGRGYGYTF
TRBJ1-3 TRBV24-1 CATSGPPWGQSSGNTIYF
TRBJ1-2 TRBV3-1/TRBV3-2 CASSPLEANYGYTF
TRBJ1-5 TRBV28 CASSTLQGAIQPQHF
TRBJ2-1 TRBV24-1 CATSPEDRVVVNEQFF
TRBJ1-1 TRBV5-1 CASSFRGERTEAFF
TRBJ2-7 TRBV28 CASSSYLGLYEQYF
TRBJ2-3 TRBV12-5 CASGLVLSDTQYF
TRBJ2-7 TRBV27 CASSLSGALPYEQYF
TRBJ2-7 TRBV28 CASASATGEQYF
TRBJ1-2 TRBV7-2 CASSLLQGAGYGYTF
TRBJ1-2 TRBV18 CASSPISGYTF
TRBJ1-5 TRBV7-2 CASSPGQGAGQPQHF
TRBJ2-5 TRBV27 CASSFGGGETQYF
TRBJ1-6 TRBV30 CASGTDDSSYNSPLHF
TRBJ2-7 TRBV29-1 CSVDRGWVLFNGSYEQYF
TRBJ2-3 TRBV7-2 CASSGGLAGGLRADTQYF
TRBJ1-1 TRBV12-5 CASGLDSLVAFF
TRBJ1-2 TRBV27 CASSPYYRESYGYTF
TRBJ1-4 TRBV19 CASSARASTNEKLFF
TRBJ2-3 TRBV19 CASSTYRDRKF
TRBJ2-6 TRBV18 CANSSRTGVSGANVLTF
TRBJ1-3 TRBV30 CAWSGGLFSGNTIYF
TRBJ2-1 TRBV10-3 CAIKSGGVDEQFF
TRBJ1-5 TRBV6-5 CASSPRGSGQPQHF
TRBJ1-1 TRBV9 CASSARILNTEAFF
TRBJ1-5 TRBV12-5 CASGEDSSNQPQHF
TRBJ1-5 TRBV7-2 CASSSGMGQPQHF
TRBJ2-7 TRBV19 CASSINPQTGGFDEQYF
TRBJ1-4 TRBV5-3 CARSPIERQDGLLGRVEKLFF
TRBJ2-1 TRBV28 CASSLLRGYNEQFF
TRBJ1-5 TRBV6-6 CASSYVTGSNQPQHF
TRBJ1-1 TRBV30 CAWSKNNPGQSEAFF